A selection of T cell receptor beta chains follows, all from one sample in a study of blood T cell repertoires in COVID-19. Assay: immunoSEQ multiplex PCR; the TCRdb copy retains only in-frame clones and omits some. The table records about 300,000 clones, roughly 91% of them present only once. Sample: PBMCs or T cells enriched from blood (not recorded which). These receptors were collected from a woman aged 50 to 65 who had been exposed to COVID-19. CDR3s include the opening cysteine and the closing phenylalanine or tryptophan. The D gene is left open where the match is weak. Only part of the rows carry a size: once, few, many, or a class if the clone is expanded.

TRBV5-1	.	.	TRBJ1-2	CASSLGQDYGYTF	TGCGCCAGCAGCTTGGGACAAGACTATGGCTACACCTTC
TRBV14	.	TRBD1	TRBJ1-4	CASSPLQGAHGEKLFF	TGTGCCAGCAGCCCGCTACAGGGGGCGCATGGCGAAAAACTGTTTTTT
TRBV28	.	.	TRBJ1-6	CASSLTHKGDINSPLHF	TGTGCCAGCAGTTTAACTCATAAGGGGGACATCAATTCACCCCTCCACTTT
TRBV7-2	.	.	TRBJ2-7	CASSYEVAAYFEQYF	TGTGCCAGCAGCTACGAGGTGGCAGCTTACTTTGAGCAGTACTTC
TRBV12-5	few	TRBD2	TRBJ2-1	CASANLAGGKGLYNEQFF	TGTGCTAGTGCTAACTTGGCGGGGGGGAAAGGCCTATACAATGAGCAGTTCTTC
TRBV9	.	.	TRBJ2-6	CASSVALAGSSGANVLTF	TGTGCCAGCAGCGTAGCTTTGGCCGGGAGCTCTGGGGCCAACGTCCTGACTTTC
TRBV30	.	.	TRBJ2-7	CAWSVGIEAEQYF	TGTGCCTGGAGTGTAGGTATAGAGGCCGAGCAGTACTTC
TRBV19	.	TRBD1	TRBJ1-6	CASSVTPGGRGSPLHF	TGTGCCAGTAGTGTGACGCCAGGGGGTCGGGGTTCACCCCTCCACTTT
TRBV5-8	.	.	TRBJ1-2	CASSPWGRAFVYGYTF	TGTGCCAGCTCCCCTTGGGGGCGGGCTTTCGTCTATGGCTACACCTTC
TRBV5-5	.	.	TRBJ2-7	CASSSEYEQYF	TGTGCCAGCAGCTCCGAGTACGAGCAGTACTTC
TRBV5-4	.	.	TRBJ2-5	CASSLGLGEEETQYF	TGTGCCAGCAGCTTGGGGCTCGGGGAGGAGGAGACCCAGTACTTC
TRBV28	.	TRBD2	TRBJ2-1	CASSLLLAGVTYNEQFF	TGTGCCAGCAGTTTATTACTAGCGGGGGTAACTTACAATGAGCAGTTCTTC
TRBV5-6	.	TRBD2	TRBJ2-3	CASSRPSGGDTQYF	TGTGCCAGCAGCCGCCCTAGCGGGGGAGATACGCAGTATTTT
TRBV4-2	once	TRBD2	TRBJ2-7	CASSQDHRGVYEQYF	TGTGCCAGCAGCCAAGATCACCGGGGGGTCTACGAGCAGTACTTC
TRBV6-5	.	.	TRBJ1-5	CASSGPGKPQHF	TGTGCCAGCAGCGGTCCCGGGAAGCCCCAGCATTTT
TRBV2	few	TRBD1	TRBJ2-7	CASSETGTGTGEQYF	TGTGCCAGCAGTGAAACGGGGACAGGGACTGGGGAGCAGTACTTC
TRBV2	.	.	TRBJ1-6	CASTGGTNSPLHF	TGTGCCAGCACCGGGGGGACCAATTCACCCCTCCACTTT
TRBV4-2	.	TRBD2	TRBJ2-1	CASSQTSGGNNEQFF	TGTGCCAGCAGCCAAACTAGCGGGGGTAACAATGAGCAGTTCTTC
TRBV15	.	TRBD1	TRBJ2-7	CATSRDTGTGFVGMYEQYF	TGTGCCACCAGCAGGGACACCGGGACAGGGTTTGTCGGCATGTACGAGCAGTACTTC
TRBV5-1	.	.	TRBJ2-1	CASSAPRGGSYNEQFF	TGCGCCAGCAGCGCCCCTCGGGGAGGAAGCTACAATGAGCAGTTCTTC
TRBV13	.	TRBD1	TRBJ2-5	CASSFKNRDSKYQETQYF	TGTGCCAGCAGCTTCAAGAACCGGGACAGCAAGTACCAAGAGACCCAGTACTTC
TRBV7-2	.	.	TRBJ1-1	CASSSRQNTEAFF	TGTGCCAGCAGCTCAAGACAGAACACTGAAGCTTTCTTT
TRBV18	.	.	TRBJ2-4	CASSPPGHYIQYF	TGTGCCAGCTCACCACCGGGACATTACATTCAGTACTTC
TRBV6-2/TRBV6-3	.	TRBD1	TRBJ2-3	CASSPDRVGTDTQYF	TGTGCCAGCAGTCCGGACAGGGTCGGCACAGATACGCAGTATTTT
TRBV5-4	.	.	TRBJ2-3	CASSFRLVGTDTQYF	TGTGCCAGCAGCTTTAGACTAGTAGGCACAGATACGCAGTATTTT
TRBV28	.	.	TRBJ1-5	CASSFQGGNQPQHF	TGTGCCAGCAGTTTCCAGGGCGGCAATCAGCCCCAGCATTTT